This T cell receptor (beta chain) was captured in a study of blood T cell repertoires in COVID-19. Whole-study context: Sites across the United States, Italy and Spain contributed samples from acute and convalescent COVID-19.

Germline V gives CDR1 LGHNT, CDR2 FRNRAP. V was pared by 5 bases and J by 3 bases, with 17 bases between. The CDR3 is made up of 16 amino acids. Which cohort a participant joined came from the clinical history participants gave. Only in-frame clones appear in the TCRdb table, and some are missing; sequencing was by immunoSEQ multiplex PCR. The repertoire holds a few hundred thousand clones, about 79% seen once, with about 3.3% in the top ten. Sequencing used PBMCs or T cells enriched from blood (not recorded which). This rearrangement joins TRBV12-5 to TRBJ1-5; a weak D match, TRBD1 (6 bases). The TCR was taken from an older woman who had recovered from COVID-19. The CDR3 DNA is TGTGCTAGTGGTGGCCGGTACAGGGATACCAATCAGCCCCAGCATTTT. Residues: CASGGRYRDTNQPQHF.